Following are 30 T cell receptor beta chains from one sample sequenced in a study of T cells in Graves' hyperthyroidism and ophthalmopathy. Researchers took RNA transcripts and amplified the TCR beta CDR3 regions from them. Primed by the HTBI set, a first-round RT-PCR was run on the TCR CDR3. MiXCR, applied by TCRdb to the multiplex PCR reads, yields one record per CDR3 protein. The sample has over 400,000 distinct CDR3 sequences, under 15% seen once. The source material was blood. The receptors derive from a man younger than 35 with Graves' ophthalmopathy.

The V call is TRBV11-2, the J call TRBJ1-1; possible D gene TRBD1, 6 bases. V lost 5 bases, J lost 6 bases, and 16 bases lay in between. This CDR3 has 14 amino acids. Germline assignment: CDR1 SGHAT and CDR2 FQNNGV. CDR3 in DNA: TGTGCCAGCAGCGTATACAGGGTATCGGCTGAAGCTTTCTTT. This translates into CASSVYRVSAEAFF. Looking up the rest from reference TRBV11-2 and TRBJ1-1 gives the full variable domain: EAGVAQSPRYKIIEKRQSVAFWCNPISGHATLYWYQQILGQGPKLLIQFQNNGVVDDSQLPKDRFSAERLKGVDSTLKIQPAKLEDSAVYLCASSVYRVSAEAFFGQGTRLTVV.

The chain uses TRBV6-4 and TRBJ2-1; either TRBD1 or TRBD2 may fit D (6 bases each). Trimming removed 1 base at V and 7 bases at J, with 11 bases between. The germline gives CDR1 MRHNA, CDR2 SNTAGT. CDR3 length: 14 residues. CDR3 region: CASSDFGGLNEQFF. The CDR3 coding sequence is TGTGCCAGCAGTGACTTTGGGGGGCTAAATGAGCAGTTCTTC.

The sample holds many counts of this clonotype. V and J are TRBV27 and TRBJ2-3; D gene ambiguous. Trimming removed 5 bases at V and 0 bases at J, with 27 bases between. The germline CDR1 and CDR2 sequences are MNHEY and SMNVEV (reference sequence). This CDR3 comprises 20 residues. The CDR3 DNA follows: TGTGCCAGCAGTACTACAGTACGGCGGATTATATCGCGTAGCACAGATACGCAGTATTTT. Translated, it gives CASSTTVRRIISRSTDTQYF.

This clonotype was recorded many times. The rearrangement links TRBV6-1 to TRBJ1-2; maybe TRBD1 (5 bases). The ends were cut back, 8 bases at V and 0 bases at J, with 10 bases in the middle. Germline-derived CDR1 and CDR2 are MNHNS and SASEGT. This CDR3 is built from 13 residues. The CDR3 region is CASGGVSNYGYTF. As DNA, the CDR3 is TGTGCCAGCGGGGGGGTCTCTAACTATGGCTACACCTTC.

This clonotype has at least ten counts. The chain is built from TRBV5-1 and TRBJ1-1; possibly TRBD1 for D (5 bases). Germline V lookup: CDR1 SGHRS, CDR2 YFSETQ. CDR3 length: 14 residues. Between the trimmed V and J ends, which lost 6 bases and 5 bases, there was a span of 17 bases. CDR3 loop: CASTRQGGGTEAFF. In DNA form, the CDR3 reads TGCGCCAGCACGCGCCAGGGTGGGGGGACTGAAGCTTTCTTT.

This clonotype was seen a handful of times. The V and J genes are TRBV15 and TRBJ1-1; D gene ambiguous. The germline V gene has CDR1 LNHNV and CDR2 YYDKDF (reference sequence). Trimming took 0 bases from V and 2 from J, leaving 16 bases between them. CDR3 size: 17 residues. CDR3 sequence reads: CATSRDRGSRANTEAFF. The CDR3 coding sequence is TGTGCCACCAGCAGAGATCGTGGGTCACGGGCAAACACTGAAGCTTTCTTT.

This chain connects TRBV5-1 to TRBJ2-1; D possibly corresponds to TRBD2 (5 bases). Germline V gene lookup returns CDR1 SGHRS and CDR2 YFSETQ. Trimming stripped 0 bases from V and 7 bases from J, with 14 bases between. The CDR3 covers 15 residues. The CDR3 sequence is CASSLAPGNGNEQFF. Here the CDR3 DNA reads TGCGCCAGCAGCTTGGCCCCGGGGAACGGAAATGAGCAGTTCTTC.

This clonotype was seen once. This sequence may be a read error, since a much larger clone differs from it by one base. The V and J genes are TRBV7-9 and TRBJ1-5, with TRBD1 matching over 10 bases. Germline loops: CDR1 SEHNR, CDR2 FQNEAQ (reference sequence). This CDR3 comprises 14 residues. The CDR3 nucleotides read TGTGTCAGCAGCTTAGCCCCGGGACAGGGGAGGCAGCATTTT. This translates into CVSSLAPGQGRQHF.

As to this clonotype: The junction shows a germline mismatch at one end, possibly a read error. The genes are TRBV30 and TRBJ1-1; 7 bases line up with TRBD1. Germline CDR1 is GTSNPN and CDR2 is SVGIG (reference sequence). The CDR3 runs to 14 residues. CDR3 residues: CVWTPGQMNTEAFF. Written as DNA, the CDR3 is TGTGTCTGGACGCCGGGACAGATGAACACTGAAGCTTTCTTT.

V is TRBV12-3 or TRBV12-4 and J is TRBJ2-5; D call uncertain. This CDR3 is built from 12 residues. V shed 4 bases and J shed 8 bases, with 11 bases lying between them. The CDR3 DNA sequence: TGTGCCAGCAGTTCCGGACGAGGTACCCAGTACTTC. Protein product: CASSSGRGTQYF.

This clonotype was observed at least ten times. The J gene is TRBJ2-5, the V gene TRBV24-1; D might be TRBD1 (5 bases). The V gene lost 5 bases and the J gene lost 6 bases, with 15 bases spanning the gap. This CDR3 has 14 residues. Germline loops: CDR1 KGHDR, CDR2 SFDVKD. The CDR3 spells CATSALGPRQTQYF. DNA of the CDR3: TGTGCCACCAGTGCCCTGGGGCCCCGGCAGACCCAGTACTTC.

The chain couples TRBV7-9 to TRBJ2-7, with no clear D. Germline CDR1 reads SEHNR; CDR2 reads FQNEAQ (reference sequence). This CDR3 contains 13 residues. The germline V and J ends were trimmed by 2 bases and 2 bases, with 7 bases remaining between them. This CDR3 reads CASSLTPTYEQYF. In DNA, the CDR3 is TGTGCCAGCAGCTTAACCCCCACCTACGAGCAGTACTTC.

This clonotype was seen repeatedly, ten times or more. The genes are TRBV5-1 and TRBJ1-5, with unresolved D. Trimming left V 2 bases short and J 0 bases short, with 9 bases between. This CDR3 is 15 amino acids long. Germline values: CDR1 SGHRS, CDR2 YFSETQ. Written as DNA, the CDR3 is TGCGCCAGCAGCTTCGACGGAGCTAGCAATCAGCCCCAGCATTTT. Protein sequence: CASSFDGASNQPQHF.

This clonotype was picked up many times. The chain is built from TRBV7-2 and TRBJ2-5; D might be TRBD2 (6 bases). V was trimmed by 1 base and J by 0 bases, leaving 9 bases between them. This CDR3 spans 15 amino acids. Germline loops: CDR1 SGHTA, CDR2 FQGNSA. The CDR3, as DNA: TGTGCCAGCAGCTTAGACCGGGGGAACCAAGAGACCCAGTACTTC. Amino acid sequence: CASSLDRGNQETQYF.

CDR3: CASSSRTGGFSEQYF. Here the CDR3 DNA reads TGTGCCAGCAGCTCCCGTACAGGGGGCTTCAGCGAGCAGTACTTC. The chain carries TRBV11-2 and TRBJ2-7; 9 nucleotides agree with TRBD1. Germline values: CDR1 SGHAT, CDR2 FQNNGV. The ends lost 4 bases at V and 6 bases at J; junction bases unmatched: 10. The CDR3 contains 15 residues.

This clonotype showed up many times. The chain couples TRBV7-2 to TRBJ2-2, with D possibly TRBD1 on 5 matching bases. The CDR3 covers 14 residues. Germline V CDR1 and CDR2: SGHTA, FQGNSA. The V end was cut by 2 bases, the J end by 5 bases, with 9 bases between. CDR3 sequence: CASSLIRGTGELFF. In DNA, the CDR3 is TGTGCCAGCAGCTTAATTAGGGGTACCGGGGAGCTGTTTTTT.

V and J are TRBV5-1 and TRBJ2-1, with 9 bases identical to TRBD2. Germline loops: CDR1 SGHRS, CDR2 YFSETQ. This CDR3 comprises 14 residues. Trimming removed 4 bases from V and 9 bases from J; junction bases left unmatched: 8. The DNA of the CDR3 is TGCGCCAGCAGCATAGCGGGGGTGGGCAGTGAGCAGTTCTTC. This gives the protein CASSIAGVGSEQFF. The variable domain in full, with the rest retrieved from reference TRBV5-1 and TRBJ2-1, is KAGVTQTPRYLIKTRGQQVTLSCSPISGHRSVSWYQQTPGQGLQFLFEYFSETQRNKGNFPGRFSGRQFSNSRSEMNVSTLELGDSALYLCASSIAGVGSEQFFGPGTRLTVL.

The chain's CDR3 is CSVEDRGGKGYGYTF. CDR3 coding DNA: TGCAGCGTTGAAGATCGCGGGGGTAAGGGCTATGGCTACACCTTC. The chain is built from TRBV29-1 and TRBJ1-2; D is perhaps TRBD1 (5 bases). CDR3 size: 15 residues. Looked up from germline, CDR1 is SQVTM and CDR2 is ANQGSEA. V lost 0 bases to trimming and J lost 4 bases, with 15 bases between them.

This clonotype has ten or more counts. This chain connects TRBV3-1 to TRBJ2-1; 7 bases are shared with TRBD2. This CDR3 contains 16 residues. Germline V gene lookup returns CDR1 LGHDT and CDR2 YNNKEL (reference sequence). V lost 4 bases to trimming and J lost 9 bases; unmatched junction nucleotides: 15. Here the CDR3 reads CASSPAKGRAVPEQFF. CDR3 bases: TGTGCCAGCAGCCCGGCCAAAGGGAGGGCCGTCCCTGAGCAGTTCTTC.

This clonotype has at least ten counts. V is TRBV20-1 and J is TRBJ2-3; D is unresolved. The ends were cut back, 0 bases at V and 6 bases at J, with 4 bases in the middle. Germline CDR1 and CDR2: DFQATT and SNEGSKA (reference sequence). The CDR3 runs to 11 residues. CDR3 coding DNA: TGCAGTGCTAGAGATCACGATACGCAGTATTTT. It is translated as CSARDHDTQYF.

The chain has TRBV4-1 and TRBJ2-5; 8 bases line up with TRBD1. CDR1 MGHRA and CDR2 YSYEKL come from the germline V gene. Germline trimming cut 3 bases from V and 4 bases from J; bases unmatched to any gene: 10. This CDR3 region has 16 residues. In DNA, the CDR3 is TGCGCCAGCAGCCAGGCGGACAGGGTATTAGGAGAGACCCAGTACTTC. The encoded protein is CASSQADRVLGETQYF.

This chain links TRBV6-1 with TRBJ2-7, with TRBD1 identical over 12 bases. V shed 3 bases, J shed 2 bases, and the junction held 2 bases outside the gene matches. The germline gives CDR1 MNHNS, CDR2 SASEGT. CDR3 length: 15 residues. CDR3 sequence: CASSEGQGAPYEQYF. The CDR3, as DNA: TGTGCCAGCAGTGAGGGACAGGGGGCCCCCTACGAGCAGTACTTC.

Many counts were recorded for this clonotype. The chain links TRBV6-1 to TRBJ2-7, with 9 bases matching TRBD1. Germline CDR1 reads MNHNS; CDR2 reads SASEGT. This CDR3 spans 15 amino acids. Trimming removed 5 bases from V and 4 bases from J; junction bases left unmatched: 9. This chain's CDR3 is CASSTWDRDNYEQYF. The DNA for the CDR3 is TGTGCCAGCAGTACCTGGGACAGGGATAATTACGAGCAGTACTTC.

The rearrangement joins TRBV27 to TRBJ1-2; 9 nucleotides match TRBD1. Trimming took 7 bases from V and 8 from J; bases not matched to a gene: 14. Per the germline V gene, CDR1 is MNHEY and CDR2 is SMNVEV (reference sequence). This CDR3 region has 15 residues. The CDR3 protein is CASITDPDRGKGYTF. DNA of the CDR3: TGTGCCAGCATAACGGACCCGGACAGGGGTAAAGGCTACACCTTC.

This clonotype was observed at least ten times. This may come from a read error, since a much larger clone is one base off. This chain uses TRBV4-2 with TRBJ1-1; a weak D match, TRBD1 (6 bases). This CDR3 is 13 amino acids long. Germline loops: CDR1 LGHNA, CDR2 YNFKEQ. V lost 0 bases and J lost 5, with 7 bases in between. CDR3 loop: CASSQDQGTEAFF. The CDR3 region has the DNA TGTGCCAGCAGCCAAGATCAGGGGACTGAAGCTTTCTTT.

This clonotype was picked up many times. This chain joins TRBV7-8 and TRBJ2-5, with TRBD2 as a possible D gene (6 bases). Germline loops: CDR1 SGHVS, CDR2 FQNEAQ. The length of the CDR3 is 16 residues. With 6 bases removed from V and 1 base from J, the gap between germline ends came to 18 bases. DNA for the CDR3: TGTGCCAGCAGTCGATCTCGACGGGGGTTCCAAGAGACCCAGTACTTC. Translated: CASSRSRRGFQETQYF.

A remark on this clonotype: A much larger clone lies one base from this, so it may be a read error. The rearrangement uses TRBV27 and TRBJ2-7; D might be TRBD2 (7 bases). Trimming cost V 3 bases and J 2 bases, with 17 bases left between them. The CDR3 totals 16 residues. Germline loops: CDR1 MNHEY, CDR2 SMNVEV (reference sequence). DNA for the CDR3: TGTGCCAGCAGTTTTTGGGGGGGGGCAAGCCCCTACGAGCAGTACTTC. Protein: CASSFWGGASPYEQYF.

This chain links TRBV6-6 with TRBJ2-1; TRBD2 matches 7 bases. Germline V gene lookup returns CDR1 MNHNY and CDR2 SVGAGI (reference sequence). The CDR3 is made up of 16 amino acids. Trimming removed 0 bases from V and 9 bases from J; junction bases left unmatched: 11. The CDR3 here is CASSYSAGDIPFEQFF. The CDR3 DNA is TGTGCCAGCAGTTACTCGGCGGGGGATATCCCTTTTGAGCAGTTCTTC.

This clonotype was detected ten times or more. The chain joins TRBV27 to TRBJ2-7; D call uncertain. CDR3 size: 13 residues. V was clipped by 3 bases and J by 9 bases, with 15 bases between them. Germline loops: CDR1 MNHEY, CDR2 SMNVEV (reference sequence). This chain's CDR3 is CASSLLGQVVQYF. The CDR3 nucleotides read TGTGCCAGCAGTTTGTTAGGCCAGGTGGTGCAGTACTTC.

This chain connects TRBV24-1 to TRBJ2-5; D unclear. Germline V CDR1 and CDR2: KGHDR, SFDVKD. This CDR3 region has 12 residues. The V end was cut by 4 bases, the J end by 5 bases, with 7 bases between. The CDR3 sequence: CATSEGYETQYF. The CDR3 DNA reads TGTGCCACCAGTGAGGGGTATGAGACCCAGTACTTC.